Listed here are 7 T cell receptor beta chains from one sample, sequenced in a study of identical twins. A single record per CDR3 protein comes from TCRdb applying MiXCR to the 5' RACE reads. The repertoire holds hundreds of thousands of distinct CDR3 sequences, roughly 10% seen once, with 6% to 8.5% in the top ten. This sample was shared with a second study, whose subject was yellow fever vaccine responses in identical twins.

The sample was CD8+ T cells sorted from blood. All receptors derive from a woman aged 18-29 years in good health.

The rearrangement links TRBV7-9 to TRBJ2-7; 9 bases fit TRBD1. The CDR3 loop spans 16 amino acids. Trimming cost V 1 base and J 3 bases; bases outside gene matches: 7. Germline lookup yields CDR1 SEHNR and CDR2 FQNEAQ (reference sequence). CDR3 DNA sequence: TGTGCCAGCAGCTTAGGGACAGGGGAGCGGGACTACGAGCAGTACTTC. It translates to CASSLGTGERDYEQYF.

V and J are TRBV7-6 and TRBJ2-1, with TRBD2 identical over 7 bases. The CDR3 extends over 15 amino acids. The trim removed 4 bases at V and 6 bases at J, leaving 9 bases unmatched. Per germline, CDR1 SGHVS and CDR2 FNYEAQ. CDR3 DNA sequence: TGTGCCAGCAGCTCAGGGAGGGGAGGAGCCAATGAGCAGTTCTTC. Residues: CASSSGRGGANEQFF. Complete variable domain (other parts from reference TRBV7-6 and TRBJ2-1): GAGVSQSPRYKVTKRGQDVALRCDPISGHVSLYWYRQALGQGPEFLTYFNYEAQQDKSGLPNDRFSAERPEGSISTLTIQRTEQRDSAMYRCASSSGRGGANEQFFGPGTRLTVL.

Notes on this clonotype: Being one base from a much bigger clone, this may be a read error. V is TRBV2 and J is TRBJ2-2, with D tentatively TRBD2 (6 bases). The CDR3 is 14 amino acids. Per the germline V gene, CDR1 is SNHLY and CDR2 is FYNNEI. This CDR3 reads CASSDGTGGGEPFF. The CDR3 DNA reads TGTGCCAGCAGTGACGGCACGGGTGGCGGGGAGCCGTTTTTT.

This clonotype was detected many times. The chain has TRBV20-1 and TRBJ2-2, with D perhaps given as TRBD1 or TRBD2 (5 bases each). Germline CDR1 reads DFQATT; CDR2 reads SNEGSKA (reference sequence). Trimming left V 3 bases short and J 5 bases short, with 10 bases between. The CDR3 is 13 residues long. The CDR3 sequence: CSASFEGTGELFF. The DNA for the CDR3 is TGCAGTGCTAGCTTCGAGGGGACCGGGGAGCTGTTTTTT.

This clonotype has just a few counts. The chain couples TRBV27 to TRBJ1-1; a weak D match, TRBD1 (6 bases). This CDR3 is built from 15 residues. With 2 bases removed from V and 3 bases from J, the gap between germline ends came to 13 bases. Germline V CDR1 and CDR2: MNHEY, SMNVEV (reference sequence). CDR3 in amino acids: CASSLTGRMDTEAFF. In DNA form, the CDR3 reads TGTGCCAGCAGTTTAACAGGGCGGATGGACACTGAAGCTTTCTTT.

V and J are TRBV9 and TRBJ2-2; no firm D call. The germline CDR1 and CDR2 sequences are SGDLS and YYNGEE. This CDR3 is built from 14 residues. V was shortened by 0 bases and J by 4 bases, with 7 bases between the two germline ends. The DNA of the CDR3 is TGTGCCAGCAGCGTAGATTCAGGCACCGGGGAGCTGTTTTTT. This gives the protein CASSVDSGTGELFF.

In this sample, this clonotype turned up many times. The rearrangement joins TRBV7-3 to TRBJ2-3, with 10 bases fitting TRBD2. The CDR3 has 15 residues. The J segment lost 1 base and the V segment lost 3 bases, leaving 1 base of the junction unmatched. Per germline, CDR1 SGHTA and CDR2 FQGTGA. CDR3 region: CASSFLAGGTDTQYF. The DNA for the CDR3 is TGTGCCAGCAGCTTTCTAGCGGGGGGCACAGATACGCAGTATTTT.